The 20 T cell receptor beta chains in this list originate from one sample, sequenced in a study of monozygotic twins with inflammatory bowel disease. TCRdb reanalyzed the 5' RACE reads and collapses them to one entry per CDR3 protein, without DNA. Found here are approximately 420,000 distinct CDR3 sequences; the top ten clones hold around 2.4%. The sequenced sample consisted of blood. These receptors were obtained from a human donor with ulcerative colitis or Crohn's disease, or a healthy co-twin of an affected twin (not recorded which).

The chain links TRBV5-1 to TRBJ2-3; checking the TCRdb D call of TRBD1 is not possible without DNA. This CDR3 spans 17 amino acids. Germline CDR1 and CDR2: SGHRS and YFSETQ. Here the CDR3 reads CASSLEIGQWDTDTQYF.

The rearrangement links TRBV28 to TRBJ2-7; the TRBD1 assignment by TCRdb is unverifiable without DNA. The germline gives CDR1 MDHEN, CDR2 SYDVKM. This CDR3 region has 12 residues. CDR3 loop: CASSWGAYEQYF.

This sequence joins TRBV5-1 and TRBJ2-7; TCRdb's D gene call, TRBD2, goes unchecked for lack of DNA. The CDR3 runs 14 residues. Germline values: CDR1 SGHRS, CDR2 YFSETQ. This chain's CDR3 is CASSGGTTDVEQYF.

The rearrangement links TRBV18 to TRBJ2-3. In germline, CDR1 is KGHSH, CDR2 LQKENI. The CDR3 loop spans 13 amino acids. CDR3 amino acids: CASSPPNTDTQYF.

V and J are TRBV5-1 and TRBJ2-7. Germline lookup yields CDR1 SGHRS and CDR2 YFSETQ. The CDR3 contains 13 residues. The CDR3 protein is CASRIGGAYEQYF. The full variable domain, with the rest looked up from reference TRBV5-1 and TRBJ2-7, is KAGVTQTPRYLIKTRGQQVTLSCSPISGHRSVSWYQQTPGQGLQFLFEYFSETQRNKGNFPGRFSGRQFSNSRSEMNVSTLELGDSALYLCASRIGGAYEQYFGPGTRLTVT.

This chain uses TRBV7-2 with TRBJ1-6; TCRdb reports TRBD1, a call that lacks DNA to check it against. This CDR3 spans 14 amino acids. Germline V CDR1 and CDR2: SGHTA, FQGNSA. CDR3 protein: CASRSGPHNSPLHF.

The chain is built from TRBV7-9 and TRBJ2-1. CDR3 length: 12 amino acids. Germline loops: CDR1 SEHNR, CDR2 FQNEAQ (reference sequence). CDR3 sequence reads: CASSLWYNEQFF. The whole variable domain, remainder taken from reference TRBV7-9 and TRBJ2-1, is DTGVSQNPRHKITKRGQNVTFRCDPISEHNRLYWYRQTLGQGPEFLTYFQNEAQLEKSRLLSDRFSAERPKGSFSTLEIQRTEQGDSAMYLCASSLWYNEQFFGPGTRLTVL.

The chain couples TRBV3-1 to TRBJ2-7; TCRdb reports TRBD1, a call that lacks DNA to check it against. Germline V gene sequence: CDR1 LGHDT, CDR2 YNNKEL (reference sequence). CDR3 size: 15 residues. The CDR3 protein is CASSLGGQGNNEQYF.

The gene calls are TRBV20-1 and TRBJ2-1; TCRdb returns TRBD2, unconfirmable since there is no DNA. The CDR3 is made up of 14 amino acids. Germline CDR1 is DFQATT and CDR2 is SNEGSKA (reference sequence). CDR3: CSAIRAGVGAEQFF.

This CDR3 reads CASTTGTSGQETQYF. The V and J genes are TRBV5-1 and TRBJ2-5; TCRdb lists TRBD2, though no DNA is available to test this call. Germline-derived CDR1 and CDR2 are SGHRS and YFSETQ. The CDR3 has 15 residues.

This chain uses TRBV7-9 with TRBJ2-1; TCRdb designates TRBD2, a call that cannot be tested without DNA. The V gene's germline CDR1 is SEHNR and CDR2 FQNEAQ (reference sequence). CDR3 length equals 14 residues. The CDR3 protein is CASQRLAEHNEQFF.

This chain joins TRBV12-5 and TRBJ1-1. The CDR3 runs 12 residues. Germline V CDR1 and CDR2: LGHNT, FRNRAP. The chain's CDR3 is CASANSATEAFF.

The rearrangement uses TRBV20-1 and TRBJ2-3; TCRdb gives TRBD1 as the D gene, but with no DNA this cannot be confirmed. The length of the CDR3 is 17 residues. Germline V gene lookup returns CDR1 DFQATT and CDR2 SNEGSKA (reference sequence). CDR3 region: CSARDRTGMVRTDTQYF.

V is TRBV28 and J is TRBJ1-5; TCRdb lists TRBD1, though no DNA is available to test this call. CDR1 is MDHEN and CDR2 is SYDVKM in the germline V gene. The CDR3 sequence is 12 residues long. CDR3 amino acids: CASTLTSQPQHF.

The genes are TRBV7-2 and TRBJ2-7; TCRdb indicates TRBD1, and absent DNA this call remains unverified. This CDR3 region has 14 residues. Germline V gene sequence: CDR1 SGHTA, CDR2 FQGNSA. The CDR3 loop reads CASSRIGGQYEQYF.

This chain's CDR3 is CASRASGIRTDTQYF. The rearrangement uses TRBV5-1 and TRBJ2-3; the D gene TCRdb calls, TRBD2, cannot be checked with no DNA. The CDR3 has 15 residues. Germline V gene sequence: CDR1 SGHRS, CDR2 YFSETQ.

The chain recombines TRBV29-1 with TRBJ1-2. Germline V CDR1 and CDR2: SQVTM, ANQGSEA. This CDR3 has 15 residues. The chain's CDR3 is CSVVSRALEGRGYTF.

The gene calls are TRBV5-5 and TRBJ1-5. The germline CDR1 and CDR2 sequences are SGHKS and YYEKEE (reference sequence). The CDR3 contains 16 residues. CDR3 protein: CASSLYAPASGGPQHF.

The chain uses TRBV5-1 and TRBJ2-4; absent DNA, TCRdb's TRBD2 call cannot be checked. Germline CDR1 SGHRS, CDR2 YFSETQ. CDR3 length equals 17 residues. The CDR3 region is CASSLAGSGLAKNIQYF.

The CDR3 is CASSTLGTNTEAFF. This chain connects TRBV5-5 to TRBJ1-1; TCRdb designates TRBD1, a call that cannot be tested without DNA. The CDR3 is made up of 14 amino acids. CDR1 SGHKS and CDR2 YYEKEE come from the germline V gene (reference sequence).